The 32 T cell receptor beta chains in this list originate from one sample, sequenced in a study of blood T cell repertoires in COVID-19. Sequencing was performed with immunoSEQ multiplex PCR; in TCRdb, only in-frame clones are kept and a portion is missing. The sample holds 150,000 to 190,000 clones; approximately 79% are singletons and the top ten take about 7.7%. Sequencing used PBMCs or T cells enriched from blood (not recorded which). These receptors were collected from a man aged 45-60 years who had recovered from COVID-19.

This clone was picked up one time. The chain combines TRBV2 with TRBJ1-2; no clear D. The ends were cut back, 5 bases at V and 4 bases at J, with 11 bases in the middle. Germline CDR1 SNHLY, CDR2 FYNNEI. This CDR3 comprises 13 residues. CDR3 region: CASSSRVVYGYTF. The CDR3 nucleotides read TGTGCCAGCAGTAGTCGGGTTGTCTATGGCTACACCTTC.

The chain employs TRBV2 and TRBJ1-6, with TRBD1 identical over 10 bases. The V segment lost 5 bases and the J segment 0 bases; nucleotides outside the gene matches: 13. In germline, CDR1 is SNHLY, CDR2 FYNNEI. The CDR3 is 20 residues long. The CDR3 region has the DNA TGTGCCAGCAGTCACGATCGGACAGGGGGTATCGGCTCCTATAATTCACCCCTCCACTTT. It encodes CASSHDRTGGIGSYNSPLHF.

The rearrangement joins TRBV6-5 to TRBJ1-4, with TRBD1 identical over 10 bases. The CDR3 contains 16 residues. The V and J ends lost 2 bases and 3 bases, in that order; junction bases with no gene match: 3. Germline V CDR1 and CDR2: MNHEY, SVGAGI. CDR3 nucleotide sequence: TGTGCCAGCAGTTACCGGACAGGGGGATCTAATGAAAAACTGTTTTTT. It is translated as CASSYRTGGSNEKLFF.

The V and J genes are TRBV7-8 and TRBJ1-1, with 7 nucleotides matching TRBD1. Unmatched junction bases numbered 10, after V lost 5 bases and J lost 4 bases. The CDR3 has 15 amino acids. The V gene's germline CDR1 is SGHVS and CDR2 FQNEAQ. CDR3 sequence reads: CASSREGAISTEAFF. CDR3 sequence (DNA): TGTGCCAGCAGCCGGGAGGGGGCTATAAGCACTGAAGCTTTCTTT.

For the CDR3, the DNA is TGCGCCAGCAGCCAAGATAGGGGGACAGTATACGAGCAGTACTTC. Translating gives CASSQDRGTVYEQYF. This rearrangement joins TRBV4-1 to TRBJ2-7; 7 nucleotides agree with TRBD1. V shed 0 bases, J shed 4 bases, and the junction held 6 bases outside the gene matches. CDR1 is MGHRA, CDR2 YSYEKL, per germline. This CDR3 is built from 15 residues.

The chain uses TRBV5-4 and TRBJ1-1, with unresolved D. V lost 4 bases and J lost 1, with 14 bases in between. This CDR3 has 15 residues. CDR1 is SGHNT and CDR2 is YYREEE in the germline V gene (reference sequence). The CDR3 nucleotides read TGTGCCAGCAGCCCCCGGACTTGGGGGAACACTGAAGCTTTCTTT. This translates into CASSPRTWGNTEAFF.

The J gene is TRBJ1-6, the V gene TRBV3-1 (or the pseudogene TRBV3-2); no definite D call. CDR3 length: 17 residues. Germline CDR1 LGHDT, CDR2 YNNKEL (reference sequence). The germline V and J ends were trimmed by 4 bases and 2 bases, with 15 bases remaining between them. The DNA for the CDR3 is TGTGCCAGCAGCCGAGAGGGCAGGATCGCCTATAATTCACCCCTCCACTTT. Residues: CASSREGRIAYNSPLHF.

This chain connects TRBV25-1 to TRBJ2-7; D is ambiguous. The germline V gene has CDR1 MGHDK and CDR2 SYGVNS. Between the trimmed V and J ends, which lost 2 bases and 6 bases, there was a span of 8 bases. The CDR3 extends over 12 amino acids. The DNA of the CDR3 is TGTGCCAGCAGTGAAATCATCGGCGAGCAGTACTTC. As protein: CASSEIIGEQYF.

As regards this clone: The same CDR3 also results from other DNA sequences found in this sample. The chain employs TRBV19 and TRBJ2-5; the D gene is possibly TRBD2 (6 bases). Germline V gene data show CDR1 as LNHDA and CDR2 as SQIVND (reference sequence). The CDR3 covers 12 residues. The ends were cut back, 8 bases at V and 4 bases at J, with 11 bases in the middle. The CDR3 loop reads CASRQAGETQYF. The CDR3 bases are TGTGCCAGTCGCCAAGCGGGAGAGACCCAGTACTTC.

The chain employs TRBV5-4 and TRBJ2-3, with TRBD2 matching over 7 bases. This CDR3 is 17 amino acids long. CDR1 is SGHNT, CDR2 YYREEE, per germline (reference sequence). V lost 4 bases and J lost 0; bases outside the gene matches: 11. CDR3 loop: CASSPPSGAYSTDTQYF. For the CDR3, the DNA is TGTGCCAGCAGCCCCCCGAGCGGGGCTTACAGCACAGATACGCAGTATTTT. The full variable domain, rest sourced from reference TRBV5-4 and TRBJ2-3, is ETGVTQSPTHLIKTRGQQVTLRCSSQSGHNTVSWYQQALGQGPQFIFQYYREEENGRGNFPPRFSGLQFPNYSSELNVNALELDDSALYLCASSPPSGAYSTDTQYFGPGTRLTVL.

The chain uses TRBV24-1 and TRBJ2-3; the D is unclear. Germline V lookup: CDR1 KGHDR, CDR2 SFDVKD. The CDR3 has 15 residues. V gave up 3 bases and J gave up 0 bases, with 9 bases separating them. The CDR3 DNA sequence: TGTGCCACCAGTGATCCCGCCACTAGCACAGATACGCAGTATTTT. It encodes CATSDPATSTDTQYF.

In this sample, this clone turned up a few times. The chain is built from TRBV27 and TRBJ2-1; 9 nucleotides line up with TRBD1. The germline CDR1 and CDR2 sequences are MNHEY and SMNVEV (reference sequence). The CDR3 spans 14 residues. Unmatched junction bases numbered 9, after V lost 6 bases and J lost 9 bases. This CDR3 reads CASRPQGAVFEQFF. CDR3 bases: TGTGCCAGCAGACCACAGGGGGCAGTATTTGAGCAGTTCTTC.

J is TRBJ1-1 and V is TRBV18; 7 bases agree with TRBD1. This CDR3 region has 14 residues. Trimming cost V 5 bases and J 1 base; bases outside gene matches: 4. Germline V gene lookup returns CDR1 KGHSH and CDR2 LQKENI. In DNA form, the CDR3 reads TGTGCCAGCTCAGAGGACAGGAAGAACACTGAAGCTTTCTTT. Protein product: CASSEDRKNTEAFF.

The CDR3 loop reads CASKISPTAYNEQFF. DNA of the CDR3: TGTGCCAGCAAAATCAGTCCGACTGCCTACAATGAGCAGTTCTTC. V and J are TRBV7-2 and TRBJ2-1; D is unclear. Trimming cost V 7 bases and J 2 bases, with 15 bases left between them. The germline gives CDR1 SGHTA, CDR2 FQGNSA. CDR3 length equals 15 residues.

The V and J genes are TRBV7-9 and TRBJ1-2, with TRBD1 matching 10 bases. Germline V lookup: CDR1 SEHNR, CDR2 FQNEAQ (reference sequence). The CDR3 runs to 15 residues. The J segment lost 4 bases and the V segment lost 3 bases, leaving 5 bases of the junction unmatched. CDR3 residues: CASSFTGTGVYGYTF. CDR3 sequence (DNA): TGTGCCAGCAGCTTTACAGGGACAGGGGTCTATGGCTACACCTTC.

V gene TRBV5-6 combines with J gene TRBJ1-2; D perhaps matches TRBD1 (5 bases). This CDR3 has 12 amino acids. CDR1 is SGHDT and CDR2 is YYEEEE in the germline V gene. The V end was cut by 4 bases, the J end by 5 bases, with 9 bases between. In nucleotides, the CDR3 is TGTGCCAGCAGCCCGGGACTTTATGGCTACACCTTC. This sequence encodes CASSPGLYGYTF.

The chain recombines TRBV5-5 with TRBJ2-1; TRBD1 agrees at 9 bases. Germline V gene sequence: CDR1 SGHKS, CDR2 YYEKEE (reference sequence). V was clipped by 2 bases and J by 5 bases; unmatched bases: 11. The CDR3 contains 17 residues. The CDR3 nucleotides read TGTGCCAGCAGCTTAACAGTGATCCGGGACAGGGACAATGAGCAGTTCTTC. Its translation is CASSLTVIRDRDNEQFF.

This chain joins TRBV18 and TRBJ1-1; possibly TRBD1 for D (5 bases). Trimming shortened V by 3 bases and J by 4 bases, and 21 bases separated the two germline ends. The CDR3 loop spans 17 amino acids. CDR1 is KGHSH and CDR2 is LQKENI in the germline V gene. The CDR3, as DNA: TGTGCCAGCTCACCTTCGGAGGGGATCTGGGAGGGCACTGAAGCTTTCTTT. It yields the protein CASSPSEGIWEGTEAFF.

This sequence joins TRBV5-4 and TRBJ2-3; a weak D match, TRBD2 (5 bases). Germline values: CDR1 SGHNT, CDR2 YYREEE (reference sequence). The CDR3 length is 15 residues. Trimming took 4 bases from V and 1 from J, leaving 13 bases between them. The CDR3 is CASSPRWRGTDTQYF. The CDR3 coding sequence is TGTGCCAGCAGCCCAAGGTGGCGGGGCACAGATACGCAGTATTTT. Combining the CDR3 with reference TRBV5-4 and TRBJ2-3 gives the whole variable domain ETGVTQSPTHLIKTRGQQVTLRCSSQSGHNTVSWYQQALGQGPQFIFQYYREEENGRGNFPPRFSGLQFPNYSSELNVNALELDDSALYLCASSPRWRGTDTQYFGPGTRLTVL.

This chain links TRBV27 with TRBJ2-1, with a weak D call TRBD1 (5 bases). Germline V CDR1 and CDR2: MNHEY, SMNVEV (reference sequence). The CDR3 sequence is 16 residues long. Trimming took off 5 bases at V and 0 bases at J, with 14 bases between the two ends. CDR3: CASSLIRQSSYNEQFF. Here the CDR3 DNA reads TGTGCCAGCAGTCTGATTCGACAGAGCTCCTACAATGAGCAGTTCTTC.

About this clone itself: At one of its ends the junction is not consistent with the germline gene, which may arise from a read error. CDR3 loop: CASSFRESNQPQHF. Written as DNA, the CDR3 is TGTGCTAGCAGCTTCCGAGAAAGCAATCAGCCCCAGCATTTT. The J gene is TRBJ1-5, the V gene TRBV7-7; no clear D. This CDR3 contains 14 residues. Germline-derived CDR1 and CDR2 are SSHAT and FNYEAQ (reference sequence).

This clone was counted a few times. For the CDR3, the DNA is TGTGCCTGGAGGGCCATGGGACAGGGTTATCAGCCCCAGCATTTT. It yields the protein CAWRAMGQGYQPQHF. The chain recombines TRBV30 with TRBJ1-5; TRBD1 aligns across 9 bases. The CDR3 has 15 amino acids. The junction had 8 bases not matched to a gene; V was cut back by 3 bases and J by 5 bases. CDR1 and CDR2 from the germline V gene are GTSNPN and SVGIG (reference sequence).

The chain recombines TRBV19 with TRBJ2-3; D gene uncertain. CDR3 length equals 13 residues. CDR1 is LNHDA, CDR2 SQIVND, per germline (reference sequence). V gave up 3 bases and J gave up 1 base, with 5 bases separating them. The CDR3 coding sequence is TGTGCCAGTAGTATTACAGGCACAGATACGCAGTATTTT. This translates into CASSITGTDTQYF. Together with reference TRBV19 and TRBJ2-3, the CDR3 gives the full variable domain: DGGITQSPKYLFRKEGQNVTLSCEQNLNHDAMYWYRQDPGQGLRLIYYSQIVNDFQKGDIAEGYSVSREKKESFPLTVTSAQKNPTAFYLCASSITGTDTQYFGPGTRLTVL.

V and J are TRBV18 and TRBJ2-2; 7 nucleotides line up with TRBD2. Per the germline V gene, CDR1 is KGHSH and CDR2 is LQKENI. V lost 3 bases, J lost 0 bases, and 1 base stayed unmatched. This CDR3 comprises 15 residues. The CDR3 DNA follows: TGTGCCAGCTCACCCGGACTAGCGAACACCGGGGAGCTGTTTTTT. Residues: CASSPGLANTGELFF.

This clone showed up just once. The V call is TRBV18, the J call TRBJ2-7, with D maybe TRBD2 (5 bases). This CDR3 region has 14 residues. V dropped 3 bases and J dropped 2 bases, with 11 bases sitting between them. Germline CDR1 is KGHSH and CDR2 is LQKENI. Written as DNA, the CDR3 is TGTGCCAGCTCACCTGAGGGCCGGACCTACGAGCAGTACTTC. It is translated as CASSPEGRTYEQYF.

This chain links TRBV2 with TRBJ2-5; 7 bases match TRBD1. The germline V gene has CDR1 SNHLY and CDR2 FYNNEI. The CDR3 runs to 17 residues. The J segment lost 0 bases and the V segment lost 3 bases, leaving 10 bases of the junction unmatched. The CDR3 DNA reads TGTGCCAGCAGTGACGGGGACAGAGCGAGGTACCAAGAGACCCAGTACTTC. Translation: CASSDGDRARYQETQYF.

This clone was recorded once. This sequence joins TRBV5-1 and TRBJ1-1; 9 nucleotides match TRBD1. Germline V CDR1 and CDR2: SGHRS, YFSETQ. V lost 1 base to trimming and J lost 5 bases; unmatched junction nucleotides: 9. The CDR3 has 16 amino acids. The CDR3 is CASSLRGQGQVTEAFF. In DNA, the CDR3 is TGCGCCAGCAGCTTGCGTGGACAGGGGCAGGTGACTGAAGCTTTCTTT.

The chain carries TRBV11-2 and TRBJ1-5, with a possible D match to TRBD1 (5 bases). V lost 5 bases to trimming and J lost 4 bases, with 9 bases between them. Germline V gene sequence: CDR1 SGHAT, CDR2 FQNNGV. The CDR3 extends over 13 amino acids. The CDR3 nucleotides are TGTGCCAGCAGCGCAGGGTGGAATCAGCCCCAGCATTTT. It yields the protein CASSAGWNQPQHF.

The chain joins TRBV3-1 (or the pseudogene TRBV3-2) to TRBJ1-6; D is perhaps TRBD1 (6 bases). The V gene's germline CDR1 is LGHDT and CDR2 YNNKEL (reference sequence). The length of the CDR3 is 16 residues. V was pared by 1 base and J by 10 bases, with 17 bases between. CDR3 residues: CASSQVQGAGASPLHF. The CDR3 region has the DNA TGTGCCAGCAGCCAAGTTCAGGGAGCAGGGGCCTCACCCCTCCACTTT.

V gene TRBV2 combines with J gene TRBJ1-5; 7 bases agree with TRBD1. The CDR3 has 14 amino acids. Germline loops: CDR1 SNHLY, CDR2 FYNNEI. The V segment lost 4 bases and the J segment 4 bases; nucleotides outside the gene matches: 4. The DNA of the CDR3 is TGTGCCAGCAGTGGGACAGGACTAAATCAGCCCCAGCATTTT. Translating gives CASSGTGLNQPQHF.

V is TRBV7-2 and J is TRBJ1-3; 8 bases line up with TRBD1. This CDR3 spans 17 amino acids. From germline, CDR1 is SGHTA and CDR2 FQGNSA. J gave up 0 bases and V 1 base, and 5 bases lay outside the gene matches. The CDR3 is CASSLGAGGVSGNTIYF. For the CDR3, the DNA is TGTGCCAGCAGCTTAGGGGCAGGGGGCGTCTCTGGAAACACCATATATTTT.

V and J are TRBV7-9 and TRBJ1-2; no reliable D call. This CDR3 is 13 amino acids long. Trimming took off 5 bases at V and 7 bases at J, with 14 bases between the two ends. CDR1 is SEHNR, CDR2 FQNEAQ, per germline (reference sequence). The CDR3 loop is CASSPPGFFGYTF. In DNA form, the CDR3 reads TGTGCCAGCAGCCCCCCGGGATTTTTTGGCTACACCTTC.